This is a list of T cell receptor beta chains from one sample in a study of blood T cell repertoires in COVID-19. Some clones are missing from TCRdb's copy, which holds only in-frame ones; the method was immunoSEQ multiplex PCR. Of around 200,000 clones listed, less than 85% are singletons. Sequencing input: peripheral blood. Receptors originate from a human donor in a cohort sampled during active COVID-19. Each CDR3 is given without its conserved first and last residue. The order of the fields is D gene, clone size, J gene, V gene, CDR3 protein. A D gene is named only where the DNA matches it firmly. A row's size may be missing; if present it is once, few, many or a size class.

-	once	TRBJ1-1	TRBV6-1	ASSEIFLSTEAF
-	few	TRBJ2-7	TRBV7-9	ASSSGQPYEQY
-	-	TRBJ1-2	TRBV6-5	ASSLRYGYT
-	-	TRBJ2-5	TRBV9	ASSVAGQETQY
-	-	TRBJ2-1	TRBV4-1	ASSSDRRGVYNEQF
-	-	TRBJ2-7	TRBV5-6	ASSPGTLYEQY
-	-	TRBJ2-6	TRBV19	ASSIRRSGANVLT
TRBD1	-	TRBJ2-7	TRBV6-5	ASRAGGPNYEQY
-	-	TRBJ2-2	TRBV6-1	ASSEAETGELF
TRBD1	-	TRBJ1-5	TRBV19	ASSLTGGVGNQPQH
TRBD2	once	TRBJ2-5	TRBV9	ASSVGTSGKETQY
TRBD1	-	TRBJ1-5	TRBV10-1	ASSELDREDSNQPQH
-	-	TRBJ2-1	TRBV4-1	ASSPPGDEQF
-	-	TRBJ1-5	TRBV29-1	SVQGNGNQPQH
TRBD1	-	TRBJ2-3	TRBV5-1	ASSLATGGIDTQY
TRBD2	-	TRBJ2-5	TRBV5-4	ASSLATRSGGEETQY
-	-	TRBJ2-7	TRBV11-2	ASSLVRHSYEQY
-	-	TRBJ1-3	TRBV7-8	ASSFGGVANTIY
TRBD2	once	TRBJ2-3	TRBV7-2	ASSPSGEHTDTQY
-	-	TRBJ2-3	TRBV3-1/TRBV3-2	ASSQDRLLPDSSTDTQY
TRBD2	once	TRBJ2-7	TRBV3-1/TRBV3-2	ASSYKTSGGPRSSYEQY
TRBD1	-	TRBJ1-1	TRBV6-5	ATPTGLGDTEAF
TRBD2	once	TRBJ2-7	TRBV2	ASSEGLAGAFLTYEQY
TRBD1	-	TRBJ1-4	TRBV5-5	ASSWTGGNNEKLF
-	-	TRBJ2-2	TRBV7-8	ASSLSYDLDRRQTGELF
TRBD1	-	TRBJ2-1	TRBV5-1	ASSLAGTVWGDEQF
TRBD2	-	TRBJ2-5	TRBV30	AWTWVGGSEETQY
TRBD2	-	TRBJ2-7	TRBV7-2	ASSLAGTSAYEQY
TRBD2	-	TRBJ2-7	TRBV15	ATSRDSGGGEQY
-	-	TRBJ2-7	TRBV6-2/TRBV6-3	ASSYENYGSYEQY
TRBD1	-	TRBJ2-1	TRBV5-1	ASSSTGTDLNEQF
-	once	TRBJ2-7	TRBV6-1	ASSETVYEQY
-	-	TRBJ1-2	TRBV7-2	ASSQQGTYGYT
TRBD1	-	TRBJ1-1	TRBV5-4	ASSLGDSEAF
-	-	TRBJ1-6	TRBV30	AWSPGDSPLH